This T cell receptor beta chain comes out of a study of T-cell memory formation after mild COVID-19. TCRdb itself ran the 5' RACE reads through MiXCR, one entry per CDR3 protein. Of hundreds of thousands of distinct CDR3 sequences in the sample, about a sixth were seen once. From germline, CDR1 is KGHDR and CDR2 SFDVKD. The CDR3 is 17 residues long. Trimming took off 5 bases at V and 0 bases at J, with 18 bases between the two ends. The receptor's source is an adult woman who had mild COVID-19 (a few samples of this study predate the infection). Cell type and time point are not known. Sequences were obtained from PBMCs or a T cell subset sorted from them (not recorded which). V and J are TRBV24-1 and TRBJ2-5; D perhaps matches TRBD1 (5 bases). In DNA form, the CDR3 reads TGTGCCACCAGTGCCCTAGAGGTTGGGGCGTACCAAGAGACCCAGTACTTC. Amino acids: CATSALEVGAYQETQYF.